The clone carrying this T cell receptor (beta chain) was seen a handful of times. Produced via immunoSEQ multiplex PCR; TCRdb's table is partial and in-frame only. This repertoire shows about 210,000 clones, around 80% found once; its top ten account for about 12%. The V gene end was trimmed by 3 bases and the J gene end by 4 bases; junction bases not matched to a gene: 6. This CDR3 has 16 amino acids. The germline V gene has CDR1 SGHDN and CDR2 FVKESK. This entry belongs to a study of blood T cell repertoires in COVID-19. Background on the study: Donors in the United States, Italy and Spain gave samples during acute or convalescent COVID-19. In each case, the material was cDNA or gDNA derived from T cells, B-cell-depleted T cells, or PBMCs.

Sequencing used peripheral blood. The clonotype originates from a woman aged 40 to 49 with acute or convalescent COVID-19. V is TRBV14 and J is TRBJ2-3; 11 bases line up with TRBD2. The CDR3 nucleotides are TGTGCCAGCAGCCATATTAGCGGGAGGGCCTCAGATACGCAGTATTTT. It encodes CASSHISGRASDTQYF.